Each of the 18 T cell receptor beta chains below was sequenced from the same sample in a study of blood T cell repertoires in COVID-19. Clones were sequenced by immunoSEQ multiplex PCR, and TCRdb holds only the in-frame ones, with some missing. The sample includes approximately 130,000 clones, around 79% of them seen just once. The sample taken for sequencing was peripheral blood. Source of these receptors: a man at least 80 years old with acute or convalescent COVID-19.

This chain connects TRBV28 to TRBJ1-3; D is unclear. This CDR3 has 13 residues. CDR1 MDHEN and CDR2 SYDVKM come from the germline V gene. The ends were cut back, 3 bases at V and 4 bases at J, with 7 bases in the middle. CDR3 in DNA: TGTGCCAGCAGTTTGCAGATAGGAAACACCATATATTTT. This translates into CASSLQIGNTIYF. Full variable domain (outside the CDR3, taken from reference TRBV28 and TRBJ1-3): DVKVTQSSRYLVKRTGEKVFLECVQDMDHENMFWYRQDPGLGLRLIYFSYDVKMKEKGDIPEGYSVSREKKERFSLILESASTNQTSMYLCASSLQIGNTIYFGEGSWLTVV.

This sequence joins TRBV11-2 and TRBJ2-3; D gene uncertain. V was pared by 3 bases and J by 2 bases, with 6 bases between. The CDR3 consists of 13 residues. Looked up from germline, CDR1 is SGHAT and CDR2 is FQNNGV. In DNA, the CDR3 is TGTGCCAGCAGCTTGGCGGTCACAGATACGCAGTATTTT. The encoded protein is CASSLAVTDTQYF.

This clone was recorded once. Here the CDR3 DNA reads TGTGCCAGCAGCCTGAAACACGGGACATCATCTGAAGCTTTCTTT. Translation gives CASSLKHGTSSEAFF. The gene calls are TRBV5-4 and TRBJ1-1; D possibly corresponds to TRBD1 (6 bases). The CDR3 extends over 15 amino acids. CDR1 SGHNT and CDR2 YYREEE come from the germline V gene (reference sequence). V lost 4 bases, J lost 6 bases, and 19 bases lay in between.

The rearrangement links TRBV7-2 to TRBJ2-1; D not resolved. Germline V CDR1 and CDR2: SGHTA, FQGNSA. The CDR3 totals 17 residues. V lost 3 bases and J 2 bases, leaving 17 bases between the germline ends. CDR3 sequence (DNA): TGTGCCAGCAGCTTCAGCTGGATCCCTGGGCCCTACAATGAGCAGTTCTTC. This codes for CASSFSWIPGPYNEQFF.

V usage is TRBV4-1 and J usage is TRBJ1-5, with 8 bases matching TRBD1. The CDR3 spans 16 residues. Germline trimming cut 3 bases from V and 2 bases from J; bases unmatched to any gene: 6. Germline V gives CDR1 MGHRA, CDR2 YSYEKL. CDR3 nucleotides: TGCGCCAGCAGCCACCCCGGACAGGGTCGCAATCAGCCCCAGCATTTT. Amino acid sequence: CASSHPGQGRNQPQHF.

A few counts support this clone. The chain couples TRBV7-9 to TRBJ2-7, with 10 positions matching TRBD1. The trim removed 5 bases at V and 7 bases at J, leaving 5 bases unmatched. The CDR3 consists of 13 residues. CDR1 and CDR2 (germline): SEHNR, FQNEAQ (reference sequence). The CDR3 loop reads CASSRGTGEEQYF. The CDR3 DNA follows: TGTGCCAGCAGCCGAGGGACAGGGGAAGAGCAGTACTTC.

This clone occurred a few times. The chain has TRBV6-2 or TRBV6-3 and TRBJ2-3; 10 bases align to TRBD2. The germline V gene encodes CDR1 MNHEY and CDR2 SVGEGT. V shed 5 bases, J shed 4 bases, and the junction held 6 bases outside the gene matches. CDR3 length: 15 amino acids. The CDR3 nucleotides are TGTGCCAGCAGTCCAAGCGGGGGGGCGTCAGATACGCAGTATTTT. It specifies CASSPSGGASDTQYF.

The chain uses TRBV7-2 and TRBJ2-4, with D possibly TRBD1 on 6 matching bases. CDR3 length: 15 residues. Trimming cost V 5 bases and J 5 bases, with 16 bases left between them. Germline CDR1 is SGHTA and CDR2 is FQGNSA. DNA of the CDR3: TGTGCCAGCAGCGTACGAGGGGGTCTAGAAAACATTCAGTACTTC. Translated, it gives CASSVRGGLENIQYF. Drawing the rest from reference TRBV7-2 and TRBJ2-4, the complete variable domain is GAGVSQSPSNKVTEKGKDVELRCDPISGHTALYWYRQSLGQGLEFLIYFQGNSAPDKSGLPSDRFSAERTGGSVSTLTIQRTQQEDSAVYLCASSVRGGLENIQYFGAGTRLSVL.

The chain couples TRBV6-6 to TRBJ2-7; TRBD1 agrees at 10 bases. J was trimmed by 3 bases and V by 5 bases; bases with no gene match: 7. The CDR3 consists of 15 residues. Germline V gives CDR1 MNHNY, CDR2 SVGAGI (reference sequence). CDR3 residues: CASSKSGTGDYEQYF. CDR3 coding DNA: TGTGCCAGCAGTAAGTCCGGGACAGGGGACTACGAGCAGTACTTC.

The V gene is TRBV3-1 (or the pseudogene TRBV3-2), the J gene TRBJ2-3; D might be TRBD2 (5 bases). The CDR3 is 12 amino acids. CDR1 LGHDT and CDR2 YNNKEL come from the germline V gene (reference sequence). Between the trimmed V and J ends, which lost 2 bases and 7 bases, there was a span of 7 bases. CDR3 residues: CASSQRGNTQYF. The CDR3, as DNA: TGTGCCAGCAGCCAACGGGGAAATACGCAGTATTTT.

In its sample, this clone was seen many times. CDR3 DNA: TGTGCCAGCAGCCGGACAGGTTCTAGGGATGGCTACACCTTC. Its translation: CASSRTGSRDGYTF. The genes are TRBV2 and TRBJ1-2; 7 bases line up with TRBD1. V was pared by 6 bases and J by 6 bases, with 10 bases of the junction left unmatched. The CDR3 loop spans 14 amino acids. CDR1 and CDR2 (germline): SNHLY, FYNNEI.

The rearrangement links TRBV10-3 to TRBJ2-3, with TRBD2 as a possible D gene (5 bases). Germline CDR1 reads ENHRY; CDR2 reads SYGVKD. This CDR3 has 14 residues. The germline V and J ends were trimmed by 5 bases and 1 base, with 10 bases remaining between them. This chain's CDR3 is CAISLPGGTDTQYF. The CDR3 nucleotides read TGTGCCATCAGTCTTCCCGGGGGCACAGATACGCAGTATTTT.

The CDR3 DNA follows: TGTGCCAGCAGTCTTTGGGAGGGGAACGTACAGTACTTC. Protein sequence: CASSLWEGNVQYF. The rearrangement links TRBV12-3 or TRBV12-4 to TRBJ2-7, with 7 bases fitting TRBD2. The V gene end was trimmed by 5 bases and the J gene end by 10 bases; junction bases not matched to a gene: 11. CDR3 length: 13 amino acids.

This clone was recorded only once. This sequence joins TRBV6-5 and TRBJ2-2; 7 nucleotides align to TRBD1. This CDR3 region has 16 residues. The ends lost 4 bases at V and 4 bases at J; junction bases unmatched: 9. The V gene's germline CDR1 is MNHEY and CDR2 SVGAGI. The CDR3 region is CASSSTGTAFTGELFF. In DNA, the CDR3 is TGTGCCAGCAGTTCAACCGGGACAGCCTTCACCGGGGAGCTGTTTTTT.

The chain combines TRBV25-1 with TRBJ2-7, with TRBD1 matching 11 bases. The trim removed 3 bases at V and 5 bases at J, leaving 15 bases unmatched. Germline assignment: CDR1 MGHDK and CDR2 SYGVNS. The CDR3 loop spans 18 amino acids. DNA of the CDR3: TGTGCCAGCAGTGATGCCTGGGGGGGGACAGGGGGAGGTGACGAGCAGTACTTC. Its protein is CASSDAWGGTGGGDEQYF.

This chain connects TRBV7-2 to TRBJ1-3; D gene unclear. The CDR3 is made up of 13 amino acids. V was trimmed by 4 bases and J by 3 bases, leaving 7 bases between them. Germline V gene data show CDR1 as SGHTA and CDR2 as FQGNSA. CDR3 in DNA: TGTGCCAGCAGCTCTTATAGTGGAAACACCATATATTTT. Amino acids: CASSSYSGNTIYF.

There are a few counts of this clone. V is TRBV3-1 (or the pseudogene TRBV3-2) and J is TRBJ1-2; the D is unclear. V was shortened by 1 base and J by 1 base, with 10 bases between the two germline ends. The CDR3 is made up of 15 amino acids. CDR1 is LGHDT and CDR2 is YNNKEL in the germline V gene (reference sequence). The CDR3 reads CASSQGGSFNYGYTF. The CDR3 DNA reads TGTGCCAGCAGCCAAGGCGGCAGTTTTAACTATGGCTACACCTTC.

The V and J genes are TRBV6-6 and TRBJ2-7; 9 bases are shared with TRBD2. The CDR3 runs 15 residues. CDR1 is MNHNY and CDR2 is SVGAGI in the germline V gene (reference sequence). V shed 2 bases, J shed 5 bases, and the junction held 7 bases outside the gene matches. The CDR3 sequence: CASSYLAGMSNEQYF. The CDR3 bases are TGTGCCAGCAGTTACCTAGCGGGGATGTCGAACGAGCAGTACTTC.